One sample yielded the 27 T cell receptor beta chains listed below, sequenced in a study of T cell repertoires in cytomegalovirus infection. TCRdb fed the reads into MiXCR, producing one record per CDR3 protein. The table has a few hundred thousand distinct CDR3 sequences, over 35% seen once. Antigens of these TCRs are unknown. The sample was cultured PBMCs, taken from culture after CMV antigen stimulation. These TCRs come from a human donor in good health (CMV status not recorded). Some clones in this sample may be carry-over from other donors' samples.

As DNA, the CDR3 is TGTGCCAGCACCCCAAGGGGACACTATAATTCACCCCTCCACTTT. Its translation: CASTPRGHYNSPLHF. The chain is built from TRBV11-2 and TRBJ1-6; D might be TRBD1 (6 bases). The V end lost 7 bases, the J end lost 3 bases, and 13 bases lay between the germline ends. The CDR3 has 15 residues. Germline lookup yields CDR1 SGHAT and CDR2 FQNNGV. The variable domain in full, completed from reference TRBV11-2 and TRBJ1-6, reads EAGVAQSPRYKIIEKRQSVAFWCNPISGHATLYWYQQILGQGPKLLIQFQNNGVVDDSQLPKDRFSAERLKGVDSTLKIQPAKLEDSAVYLCASTPRGHYNSPLHFGNGTRLTVT.

The chain joins TRBV7-9 to TRBJ2-6, with D possibly called TRBD1 or TRBD2 (6 bases each). The germline gives CDR1 SEHNR, CDR2 FQNEAQ (reference sequence). The CDR3 spans 16 residues. V was clipped by 5 bases and J by 5 bases, with 16 bases between them. CDR3 coding DNA: TGTGCCAGCAGCGGGGGGACACCCGCCTGGGCCAACGTCCTGACTTTC. This sequence encodes CASSGGTPAWANVLTF.

This clonotype has just a few counts. The chain carries TRBV6-8 and TRBJ1-6, with no clear D. The germline V and J ends were trimmed by 4 bases and 9 bases, with 7 bases remaining between them. Germline V gives CDR1 MNHGY, CDR2 SAAAGT. The CDR3 covers 12 residues. Written as DNA, the CDR3 is TGTGCCAGCAGTTTTGGGAGTTCACCCCTCCACTTT. It is translated as CASSFGSSPLHF.

This chain joins TRBV20-1 and TRBJ1-6, with D perhaps matching TRBD1 (6 bases). The CDR3 totals 17 residues. Trimming took 6 bases from V and 0 from J, leaving 18 bases between them. Germline V gene sequence: CDR1 DFQATT, CDR2 SNEGSKA (reference sequence). The CDR3: CSARRLGAASYNSPLHF. The CDR3 coding sequence is TGCAGTGCCCGGAGATTGGGGGCCGCCTCCTATAATTCACCCCTCCACTTT.

This clonotype was counted a few times. The V call is TRBV20-1, the J call TRBJ2-3; TRBD2 aligns across 9 bases. Germline CDR1 reads DFQATT; CDR2 reads SNEGSKA (reference sequence). The CDR3 runs to 17 residues. V shed 1 base and J 0 bases; nucleotides not matched to a gene: 8. The CDR3 DNA follows: TGCAGTGCTAGAGGAAGCGGGAGGAATACTAGCACAGATACGCAGTATTTT. Protein product: CSARGSGRNTSTDTQYF.

The genes are TRBV19 and TRBJ1-5, with D possibly TRBD1 on 6 matching bases. This CDR3 contains 15 residues. Trimming removed 7 bases from V and 7 bases from J, with 20 bases in between. From germline, CDR1 is LNHDA and CDR2 SQIVND (reference sequence). The CDR3 protein is CASNVRGGFDQPQHF. The CDR3 coding sequence is TGTGCCAGTAACGTGAGGGGGGGGTTTGACCAGCCCCAGCATTTT. The full variable domain, with the rest looked up from reference TRBV19 and TRBJ1-5, is DGGITQSPKYLFRKEGQNVTLSCEQNLNHDAMYWYRQDPGQGLRLIYYSQIVNDFQKGDIAEGYSVSREKKESFPLTVTSAQKNPTAFYLCASNVRGGFDQPQHFGDGTRLSIL.

The CDR3 loop reads CASSLTRTSGPQGEQFF. Written as DNA, the CDR3 is TGTGCCAGCAGCTTAACCCGGACTAGCGGGCCCCAAGGGGAGCAGTTCTTC. The genes are TRBV11-2 and TRBJ2-1; 11 bases agree with TRBD2. The CDR3 extends over 17 amino acids. With 2 bases clipped from V and 10 bases from J, the junction kept 13 bases outside the gene matches. Germline lookup yields CDR1 SGHAT and CDR2 FQNNGV. The whole variable domain, filled in from reference TRBV11-2 and TRBJ2-1, reads EAGVAQSPRYKIIEKRQSVAFWCNPISGHATLYWYQQILGQGPKLLIQFQNNGVVDDSQLPKDRFSAERLKGVDSTLKIQPAKLEDSAVYLCASSLTRTSGPQGEQFFGPGTRLTVL.

This clonotype was counted between two and nine times. The chain joins TRBV7-6 to TRBJ2-2, with TRBD2 matching over 7 bases. Germline V gene sequence: CDR1 SGHVS, CDR2 FNYEAQ. V was clipped by 7 bases and J by 4 bases; unmatched bases: 9. This CDR3 is built from 15 residues. The CDR3 reads CASNLGASGTGELFF. DNA of the CDR3: TGTGCCAGCAACCTCGGGGCTAGCGGCACCGGGGAGCTGTTTTTT.

This clonotype was seen only once. The CDR3 bases are TGTGCCAGCAAGGAGGGGAGTAACAATGAGCAGTTCTTC. Its protein product is CASKEGSNNEQFF. The rearrangement uses TRBV2 and TRBJ2-1; tentatively, D is TRBD2 (6 bases). Germline CDR1 and CDR2: SNHLY and FYNNEI. The CDR3 loop spans 13 amino acids. V lost 7 bases and J lost 5, with 12 bases in between.

The rearrangement joins TRBV7-6 to TRBJ1-2; no definite D call. The germline V gene encodes CDR1 SGHVS and CDR2 FNYEAQ. With 5 bases removed from V and 3 bases from J, the gap between germline ends came to 16 bases. The CDR3 is 15 residues long. DNA of the CDR3: TGTGCCAGCAGCACCCGTGGGATTTTGGACTATGGCTACACCTTC. As protein: CASSTRGILDYGYTF.

This clonotype occurred a few times. The chain has TRBV11-1 and TRBJ2-5; D perhaps matches TRBD2 (6 bases). This CDR3 spans 16 amino acids. In germline, CDR1 is SGHAT, CDR2 FQDESV (reference sequence). Deletions cut 5 bases from V and 4 bases from J, with 20 bases between. The CDR3, as DNA: TGTGCCAGCAGCCCACGACTAGGAACCATGCGAGAGACCCAGTACTTC. It is translated as CASSPRLGTMRETQYF.

In this sample, this clonotype turned up a few times. CDR3 DNA: TGTGCCAGCAGCACCACGAAGATGAACACTGAAGCTTTCTTT. Protein sequence: CASSTTKMNTEAFF. The chain uses TRBV27 and TRBJ1-1; D not resolved. The V gene lost 6 bases and the J gene lost 0 bases, with 11 bases spanning the gap. This CDR3 is 14 amino acids long. CDR1 is MNHEY and CDR2 is SMNVEV in the germline V gene (reference sequence).

The V gene is TRBV7-9, the J gene TRBJ2-7; 8 bases are shared with TRBD1. From germline, CDR1 is SEHNR and CDR2 FQNEAQ (reference sequence). After removal of 5 bases from V and 7 bases from J, the junction contained 7 bases not matched to a gene. The CDR3 spans 13 residues. The CDR3 bases are TGTGCCAGCAGCCCGACAGGGGTCTGGGAGCAGTACTTC. As protein: CASSPTGVWEQYF.

V and J are TRBV7-6 and TRBJ2-6; D gene uncertain. Trimming removed 5 bases at V and 2 bases at J, with 13 bases between. The CDR3 length is 16 residues. Per germline, CDR1 SGHVS and CDR2 FNYEAQ. CDR3 nucleotides: TGTGCCAGCAGCGGCCCCGAAAAGGCTGGGGCCAACGTCCTGACTTTC. Its translation: CASSGPEKAGANVLTF.

The chain combines TRBV10-3 with TRBJ2-6; no clear D gene. Germline CDR1 reads ENHRY; CDR2 reads SYGVKD. Trimming removed 7 bases from V and 0 bases from J, with 13 bases in between. The CDR3 has 16 amino acids. The CDR3 bases are TGTGCCATCATGGAAGTCCCCTCCTCTGGGGCCAACGTCCTGACTTTC. Protein sequence: CAIMEVPSSGANVLTF.

The chain uses TRBV27 and TRBJ1-6; possible D gene TRBD1, 5 bases. Trimming removed 10 bases from V and 12 bases from J, with 22 bases in between. Germline V lookup: CDR1 MNHEY, CDR2 SMNVEV (reference sequence). CDR3 length: 14 residues. The CDR3 nucleotides are TGTGCCACCGCGGAGGCGCGCGGGGCTCAACCCCTCCACTTT. This gives the protein CATAEARGAQPLHF.

The chain is built from TRBV5-6 and TRBJ2-5; a possible D gene is TRBD2 (7 bases). Germline V gene lookup returns CDR1 SGHDT and CDR2 YYEEEE. V was shortened by 5 bases and J by 2 bases, with 19 bases between the two germline ends. The CDR3 totals 16 residues. This CDR3 is CASSPWEGELQETQYF. In DNA form, the CDR3 reads TGTGCCAGCAGTCCTTGGGAGGGGGAGTTGCAAGAGACCCAGTACTTC.

This rearrangement joins TRBV18 to TRBJ1-3; D is undetermined. The germline CDR1 and CDR2 sequences are KGHSH and LQKENI. The CDR3 runs 15 residues. Trimming stripped 3 bases from V and 0 bases from J, with 9 bases between. CDR3 region: CASSPAVLSGNTIYF. In DNA form, the CDR3 reads TGTGCCAGCTCACCGGCCGTGCTCTCTGGAAACACCATATATTTT.

The genes are TRBV28 and TRBJ2-1; 9 bases fit TRBD2. The trim removed 7 bases at V and 5 bases at J, leaving 9 bases unmatched. The V gene's germline CDR1 is MDHEN and CDR2 SYDVKM. There are 15 residues in the CDR3. CDR3 amino acids: CASILRSGGNNEQFF. The CDR3 region has the DNA TGTGCCAGCATATTAAGGAGCGGGGGGAACAATGAGCAGTTCTTC.

The rearrangement links TRBV4-1 to TRBJ1-4, with D unclear. The CDR3 spans 14 residues. V lost 6 bases and J lost 5, with 13 bases in between. Germline assignment: CDR1 MGHRA and CDR2 YSYEKL. The chain's CDR3 is CASRRPGRNEKLFF. The CDR3 bases are TGCGCCAGCAGGCGGCCCGGTCGAAATGAAAAACTGTTTTTT.

The chain employs TRBV6-2 or TRBV6-3 and TRBJ2-7; 10 positions match TRBD2. Trimming at V came to 6 bases and at J to 4 bases, leaving 9 bases not matched to a gene. CDR1 is MNHEY, CDR2 SVGEGT, per germline. CDR3 length equals 15 residues. The DNA of the CDR3 is TGTGCCAGCAGCCCACTAGCGGGACTTGGGTACGAGCAGTACTTC. Translating gives CASSPLAGLGYEQYF.

This clonotype was picked up one time. A much larger clone is a single base away; this may be a read error. No conserved phenylalanine or tryptophan is present at the end of the CDR3, so a read error is the likely explanation. V usage is TRBV7-2 and J usage is TRBJ2-3; a weak D match, TRBD2 (5 bases). The CDR3 runs to 14 residues. V shed 6 bases and J shed 6 bases, with 16 bases lying between them. Germline V gives CDR1 SGHTA, CDR2 FQGNSA. Here the CDR3 DNA reads TGTGCCAGCAGGCGGGCCCCCGGTAGCGATACGCAGTATATT. This codes for CASRRAPGSDTQYI.

This clonotype has only a few counts. The junction does not match germline at one end; this may be a read error. This sequence joins TRBV12-5 and TRBJ1-3, with a possible D match to TRBD1 (5 bases). The CDR3 runs to 15 residues. Germline-derived CDR1 and CDR2 are LGHNT and FRNRAP. Written as DNA, the CDR3 is TGTGCTGGTGGTTTGAGAGCCGGGGGAGGAAACACCATATATTTT. The encoded protein is CAGGLRAGGGNTIYF.

This clonotype was seen a few times. The chain is built from TRBV7-9 and TRBJ1-4; D call uncertain. The CDR3 length is 17 residues. Per the germline V gene, CDR1 is SEHNR and CDR2 is FQNEAQ (reference sequence). Deletions cut 3 bases from V and 8 bases from J, with 22 bases between. The CDR3 spells CASSFGWQGKVEEKLFF. The CDR3 nucleotides are TGTGCCAGCAGCTTCGGCTGGCAAGGGAAAGTGGAGGAAAAACTGTTTTTT.

This clonotype was seen ten or more times. The chain couples TRBV7-2 to TRBJ2-3; tentatively, D is TRBD2 (6 bases). The CDR3 is 12 residues long. V was pared by 5 bases and J by 6 bases, with 9 bases between. Per the germline V gene, CDR1 is SGHTA and CDR2 is FQGNSA. The CDR3 DNA follows: TGTGCCAGCAGCCGGGAGAGGGATACGCAGTATTTT. Its protein product is CASSRERDTQYF.

J is TRBJ1-5 and V is TRBV12-3 or TRBV12-4; possible D gene TRBD1, 6 bases. CDR3 size: 16 residues. The V end lost 3 bases, the J end lost 1 base, and 13 bases lay between the germline ends. CDR3 in amino acids: CASSFGGGRSNQPQHF. In DNA, the CDR3 is TGTGCCAGCAGTTTTGGGGGGGGCCGGAGCAATCAGCCCCAGCATTTT.

The chain combines TRBV7-2 with TRBJ1-4; a possible D gene is TRBD1 (6 bases). Trimming took off 2 bases at V and 8 bases at J, with 15 bases between the two ends. The CDR3 has 15 residues. Germline CDR1 is SGHTA and CDR2 is FQGNSA. CDR3 nucleotides: TGTGCCAGCAGCTTATCCGGACAGTTTAGCGAAAAACTGTTTTTT. Translation: CASSLSGQFSEKLFF.